This TCR beta chain was profiled in a study of cytomegalovirus exposure and HLA in healthy donors. Overall study: Later analysis reported that the 120 or so validation repertoires shared the platform of the 650 to 700 first-cohort repertoires.

V gave up 1 base and J gave up 2 bases; unmatched junction bases: 1. The CDR3 loop spans 14 amino acids. CDR1 is MNHEY, CDR2 SVGAGI, per germline. Produced via immunoSEQ multiplex PCR; TCRdb's table is partial and in-frame only. The sample has approximately 200,000 clones, 80% to 90% seen once; the top ten hold 2.9%. Study conclusions and caveats: Through in vitro validation, a few CMV-associated chains were shown to be specific for CMV antigens. The classifier was said to identify cytomegalovirus status with high specificity and sensitivity. The listing of 150 to 200 TCR beta chains classed them as cytomegalovirus-associated.

Comment on this clone: Its antigen is undetermined.

The receptor comes from a woman between 18 and 29 years old in good health and CMV-seronegative. Sequencing input: PBMCs. J is TRBJ1-2 and V is TRBV6-5, with 7 nucleotides matching TRBD1. In DNA, the CDR3 is TGTGCCAGCAGTTACTGGGGACAGAACTATGGCTACACCTTC. It translates to CASSYWGQNYGYTF.